This entry lists 24 T cell receptor beta chains sequenced from one sample in a study of CD8 T cells in Susac syndrome. With random hexamers, reverse transcription was performed on about 0.45 to 1 ug of RNA. MiXCR, applied by TCRdb to the immunoSEQ multiplex PCR reads, yields one record per CDR3 protein. Of 210,000 or so distinct CDR3 sequences in the sample, 80% to 95% were seen once. Sequencing input: CD8+ T cells from PBMCs. The receptors here all came from a human donor with multiple sclerosis.

V usage is TRBV7-9 and J usage is TRBJ1-1, with 9 positions matching TRBD1. CDR3 length equals 15 residues. The V gene end was trimmed by 5 bases and the J gene end by 5 bases; junction bases not matched to a gene: 9. Germline V gives CDR1 SEHNR, CDR2 FQNEAQ (reference sequence). The CDR3: CASSQDRGWGTEAFF. CDR3 DNA: TGTGCCAGCAGCCAGGACAGGGGTTGGGGAACTGAAGCTTTCTTT. Full variable domain (rest looked up from reference TRBV7-9 and TRBJ1-1): DTGVSQNPRHKITKRGQNVTFRCDPISEHNRLYWYRQTLGQGPEFLTYFQNEAQLEKSRLLSDRFSAERPKGSFSTLEIQRTEQGDSAMYLCASSQDRGWGTEAFFGQGTRLTVV.

V usage is TRBV15 and J usage is TRBJ1-5; no clear D gene. The germline V and J ends were trimmed by 1 base and 0 bases, with 4 bases remaining between them. Germline loops: CDR1 LNHNV, CDR2 YYDKDF (reference sequence). This CDR3 has 14 residues. The CDR3 nucleotides read TGTGCCACCAGCAGAGGGGATAGCAATCAGCCCCAGCATTTT. This codes for CATSRGDSNQPQHF.

The genes are TRBV6-2 or TRBV6-3 and TRBJ2-5, with D hard to call. The CDR3 has 14 amino acids. The germline gives CDR1 MNHEY, CDR2 SVGEGT. The germline V and J ends were trimmed by 0 bases and 5 bases, with 10 bases remaining between them. The DNA of the CDR3 is TGTGCCAGCAGTTACTCGAGAACCCGCGAGACCCAGTACTTC. This encodes CASSYSRTRETQYF.

The rearrangement joins TRBV11-2 to TRBJ2-1; 13 bases align to TRBD2. CDR3 length: 16 residues. Germline lookup yields CDR1 SGHAT and CDR2 FQNNGV. Trimming took 4 bases from V and 10 from J; bases not matched to a gene: 10. The CDR3 loop reads CASSSFTSGGAGEQFF. CDR3 DNA sequence: TGTGCCAGCAGCTCCTTTACTAGCGGGGGGGCCGGGGAGCAGTTCTTC.

V and J are TRBV6-1 and TRBJ2-2, with D perhaps TRBD1 (5 bases). In germline, CDR1 is MNHNS, CDR2 SASEGT. CDR3 length equals 13 residues. The ends were cut back, 7 bases at V and 6 bases at J, with 12 bases in the middle. The CDR3 DNA follows: TGTGCCAGCAAGGCAGGGTTCGCCGGGGAGCTGTTTTTT. Amino acids: CASKAGFAGELFF.

This chain connects TRBV6-5 to TRBJ1-1, with TRBD1 identical over 7 bases. The ends lost 7 bases at V and 6 bases at J; junction bases unmatched: 14. Germline CDR1 is MNHEY and CDR2 is SVGAGI. This CDR3 is 15 amino acids long. The DNA for the CDR3 is TGTGCCAGCAACCCAGGGGGTTTCCTGAGCCCTGAAGCTTTCTTT. Amino acids: CASNPGGFLSPEAFF.

The chain combines TRBV4-1 with TRBJ1-5; D is undetermined. Germline CDR1 reads MGHRA; CDR2 reads YSYEKL. The CDR3 is 15 amino acids. V was shortened by 2 bases and J by 3 bases, with 11 bases between the two germline ends. CDR3 amino acids: CASSQRLAFNQPQHF. Written as DNA, the CDR3 is TGCGCCAGCAGCCAAAGGCTCGCATTCAATCAGCCCCAGCATTTT.

The rearrangement links TRBV2 to TRBJ2-5, with 9 bases fitting TRBD1. The CDR3 loop spans 15 amino acids. Germline CDR1 SNHLY, CDR2 FYNNEI. The V gene end was trimmed by 5 bases and the J gene end by 5 bases; junction bases not matched to a gene: 9. The CDR3 is CASSHGTGLGETQYF. For the CDR3, the DNA is TGTGCCAGCAGTCATGGGACAGGGCTGGGGGAGACCCAGTACTTC.

This sequence joins TRBV14 and TRBJ2-1; D unresolved. This CDR3 contains 15 residues. Trimming stripped 0 bases from V and 5 bases from J, with 11 bases between. Germline assignment: CDR1 SGHDN and CDR2 FVKESK. CDR3 region: CASSQESYTDNEQFF. The CDR3 region has the DNA TGTGCCAGCAGCCAAGAGTCCTACACCGACAATGAGCAGTTCTTC.

CDR3 bases: TGTGCCAGCAGCGAAGACGTAGCCAAAAACATTCAGTACTTC. This encodes CASSEDVAKNIQYF. This chain uses TRBV9 with TRBJ2-4; D ambiguous. Trimming removed 3 bases at V and 0 bases at J, with 7 bases between. CDR3 size: 14 residues. Germline V lookup: CDR1 SGDLS, CDR2 YYNGEE.

The chain links TRBV4-1 to TRBJ2-1; D possibly uses TRBD1 or TRBD2 (6 bases each). Trimming removed 3 bases from V and 5 bases from J, with 20 bases in between. The germline V gene has CDR1 MGHRA and CDR2 YSYEKL. This CDR3 comprises 17 residues. The CDR3 nucleotides are TGCGCCAGCAGCCACGCTTTTGGACGGGGGCCCAACAATGAGCAGTTCTTC. Translated: CASSHAFGRGPNNEQFF.

The J gene is TRBJ1-1, the V gene TRBV30; unclear D gene. The germline V gene has CDR1 GTSNPN and CDR2 SVGIG (reference sequence). Between the trimmed V and J ends, which lost 0 bases and 6 bases, there was a span of 5 bases. This CDR3 has 11 amino acids. CDR3 DNA sequence: TGTGCCTGGAGTGTGGGCTCTGAAGCTTTCTTT. Translated, it gives CAWSVGSEAFF. Variable domain in full (rest from reference TRBV30 and TRBJ1-1): SQTIHQWPATLVQPVGSPLSLECTVEGTSNPNLYWYRQAAGRGLQLLFYSVGIGQISSEVPQNLSASRPQDRQFILSSKKLLLSDSGFYLCAWSVGSEAFFGQGTRLTVV.

V is TRBV2 and J is TRBJ1-1; the D gene is possibly TRBD1 (5 bases). V shed 2 bases and J shed 6 bases, with 10 bases lying between them. The CDR3 length is 13 residues. Per germline, CDR1 SNHLY and CDR2 FYNNEI. CDR3 sequence (DNA): TGTGCCAGCAGTGAATATGGGGGAGCTGAAGCTTTCTTT. This codes for CASSEYGGAEAFF.

There are a few counts of this clonotype. At one of its ends the junction is not consistent with the germline gene, which may arise from a read error. V is TRBV2 and J is TRBJ2-2; D uncertain. CDR1 and CDR2 (germline): SNHLY, FYNNEI. This CDR3 is 15 amino acids long. DNA for the CDR3: TGTGCCAGCAGTGAACACAGCACGAACACCGGTGAGCTGTTTTTT. Amino acid sequence: CASSEHSTNTGELFF.

V gene TRBV2 combines with J gene TRBJ1-2, with a possible D match to TRBD1 (5 bases). V gave up 3 bases and J gave up 13 bases, with 18 bases separating them. The CDR3 is made up of 13 amino acids. CDR1 is SNHLY, CDR2 FYNNEI, per germline. CDR3 in DNA: TGTGCCAGCAGTGATCCAGGGCGGCACGCCTGCACCTTC. Protein product: CASSDPGRHACTF. Filled out from reference TRBV2 and TRBJ1-2, the complete variable domain reads EPEVTQTPSHQVTQMGQEVILRCVPISNHLYFYWYRQILGQKVEFLVSFYNNEISEKSEIFDDQFSVERPDGSNFTLKIRSTKLEDSAMYFCASSDPGRHACTFGSGTRLTVV.

This chain uses TRBV5-8 with TRBJ1-2; D unclear. Per the germline V gene, CDR1 is SGHTS and CDR2 is YDEGEE. The V end was cut by 3 bases, the J end by 10 bases, with 1 base between. The CDR3 loop spans 8 amino acids. This chain's CDR3 is CASSYYTF. The CDR3 DNA follows: TGTGCCAGCAGCTACTACACCTTC.

The V gene is TRBV5-6, the J gene TRBJ2-7; either TRBD1 or TRBD2 may fit D (5 bases each). The CDR3 runs 12 residues. Germline lookup yields CDR1 SGHDT and CDR2 YYEEEE. Trimming left V 6 bases short and J 5 bases short, with 12 bases between. The CDR3 DNA sequence: TGTGCCAGCAAGGGACCTCAGGACGAGCAGTACTTC. Its translation is CASKGPQDEQYF.

The V gene is TRBV11-2, the J gene TRBJ1-4; D is unclear. Germline loops: CDR1 SGHAT, CDR2 FQNNGV. V lost 5 bases and J lost 0, with 13 bases in between. The CDR3 totals 16 residues. The CDR3 sequence is CASSPFHGSTNEKLFF. CDR3 DNA sequence: TGTGCCAGCAGCCCTTTTCACGGATCAACTAATGAAAAACTGTTTTTT.

The chain employs TRBV5-8 and TRBJ1-2; the D is unclear. CDR3 length equals 15 residues. Between the trimmed V and J ends, which lost 1 base and 6 bases, there was a span of 16 bases. Germline values: CDR1 SGHTS, CDR2 YDEGEE. CDR3 DNA sequence: TGTGCCAGCAGCTTGCATTCCCCCAGCAGCGATGGCTACACCTTC. Protein: CASSLHSPSSDGYTF.

The V and J genes are TRBV7-9 and TRBJ1-1; no clear D. Trimming stripped 1 base from V and 3 bases from J, with 6 bases between. In germline, CDR1 is SEHNR, CDR2 FQNEAQ (reference sequence). This CDR3 region has 13 residues. This CDR3 reads CASSLGAYTEAFF. Written as DNA, the CDR3 is TGTGCCAGCAGCTTAGGGGCATACACTGAAGCTTTCTTT.

A word on this clonotype: A read error may produce the germline difference seen at one junction end. This chain connects TRBV12-3 or TRBV12-4 to TRBJ2-7; D assignment may be TRBD1 or TRBD2 (5 bases each). This CDR3 contains 12 residues. CDR3 DNA: TGTGCCAGCAGTACCTGGGGGTACGAGCTGTACTTC. This sequence encodes CASSTWGYELYF.

The chain employs TRBV19 and TRBJ2-3; 10 bases map to TRBD2. The CDR3 extends over 11 amino acids. Germline V gene lookup returns CDR1 LNHDA and CDR2 SQIVND (reference sequence). With V trimmed by 3 bases and J by 15 bases, 3 bases remained unmatched. CDR3 coding DNA: TGTGCCAGTAGTATGGGGACTAGCGAATATTTT. Translation: CASSMGTSEYF.

The chain couples TRBV20-1 to TRBJ1-3, with unresolved D. The CDR3 contains 17 residues. Per the germline V gene, CDR1 is DFQATT and CDR2 is SNEGSKA (reference sequence). V dropped 1 base and J dropped 0 bases, with 16 bases sitting between them. The CDR3 region has the DNA TGCAGTGCTAGAGGACTTCGACCCTTCTCCTCTGGAAACACCATATATTTT. Amino acids: CSARGLRPFSSGNTIYF.

This chain connects TRBV28 to TRBJ2-2, with unresolved D. Trimming cost V 6 bases and J 4 bases, with 6 bases left between them. Germline V gene lookup returns CDR1 MDHEN and CDR2 SYDVKM. This CDR3 is 12 amino acids long. CDR3 sequence (DNA): TGTGCCAGCAGCTCTGCCACCGGGGAGCTGTTTTTT. It yields the protein CASSSATGELFF.